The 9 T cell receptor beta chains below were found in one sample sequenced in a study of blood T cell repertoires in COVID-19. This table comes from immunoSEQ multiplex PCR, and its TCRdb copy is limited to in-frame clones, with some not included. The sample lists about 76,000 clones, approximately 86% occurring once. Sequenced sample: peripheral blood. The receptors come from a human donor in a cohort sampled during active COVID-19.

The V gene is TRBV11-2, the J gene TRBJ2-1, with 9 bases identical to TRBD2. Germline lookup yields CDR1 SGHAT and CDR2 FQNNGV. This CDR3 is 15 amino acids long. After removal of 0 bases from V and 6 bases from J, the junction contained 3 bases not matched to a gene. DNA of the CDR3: TGTGCCAGCAGCTTAGACGCGGGAGGGCCCAATGAGCAGTTCTTC. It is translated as CASSLDAGGPNEQFF.

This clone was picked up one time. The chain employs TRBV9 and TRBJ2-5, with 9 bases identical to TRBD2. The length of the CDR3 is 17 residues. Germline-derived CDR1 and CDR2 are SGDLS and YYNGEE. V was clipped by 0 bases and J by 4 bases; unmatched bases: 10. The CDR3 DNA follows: TGTGCCAGCAGCGTAGAGGCAGAGCGGGGGGCCGGAGAGACCCAGTACTTC. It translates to CASSVEAERGAGETQYF.

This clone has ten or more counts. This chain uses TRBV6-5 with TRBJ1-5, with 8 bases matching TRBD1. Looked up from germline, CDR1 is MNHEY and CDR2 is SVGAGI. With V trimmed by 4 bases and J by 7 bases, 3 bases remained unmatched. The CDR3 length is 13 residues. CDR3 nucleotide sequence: TGTGCCAGCAGTTCGGCAGGGGGCCAGCCCCAGCATTTT. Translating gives CASSSAGGQPQHF.

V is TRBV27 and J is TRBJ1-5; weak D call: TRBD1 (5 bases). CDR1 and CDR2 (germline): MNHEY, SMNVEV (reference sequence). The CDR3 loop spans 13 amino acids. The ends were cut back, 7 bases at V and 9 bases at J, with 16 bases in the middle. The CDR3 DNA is TGTGCCAGCACCCTGGGGGGGGATCCGCCCCAGCATTTT. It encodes CASTLGGDPPQHF.

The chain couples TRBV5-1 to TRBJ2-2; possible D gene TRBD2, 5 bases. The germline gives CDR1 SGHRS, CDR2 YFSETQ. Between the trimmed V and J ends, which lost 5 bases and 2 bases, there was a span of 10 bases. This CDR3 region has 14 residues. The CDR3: CASSSEVNTGELFF. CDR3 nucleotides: TGCGCCAGCAGTTCGGAGGTAAACACCGGGGAGCTGTTTTTT.

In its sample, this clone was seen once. This CDR3 is CASSLWQGRHNEQFF. For the CDR3, the DNA is TGTGCCAGCAGTTTGTGGCAGGGAAGACACAATGAGCAGTTCTTC. The gene calls are TRBV27 and TRBJ2-1, with a tentative D call TRBD1 (5 bases). The ends were cut back, 3 bases at V and 5 bases at J, with 14 bases in the middle. Germline assignment: CDR1 MNHEY and CDR2 SMNVEV (reference sequence). CDR3 length: 15 amino acids.

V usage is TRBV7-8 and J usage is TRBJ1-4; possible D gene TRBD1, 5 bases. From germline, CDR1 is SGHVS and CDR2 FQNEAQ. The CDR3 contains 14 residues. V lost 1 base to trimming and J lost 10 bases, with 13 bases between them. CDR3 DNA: TGTGCCAGCAGCTTAGGTACTGCTAGGGGAAAACTGTTTTTT. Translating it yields CASSLGTARGKLFF.

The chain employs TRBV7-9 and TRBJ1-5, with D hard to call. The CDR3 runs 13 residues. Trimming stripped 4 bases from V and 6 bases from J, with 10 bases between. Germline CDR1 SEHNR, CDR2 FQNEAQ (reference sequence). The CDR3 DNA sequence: TGTGCCAGCAGCTATGTTGCGGGTCAGCCCCAGCATTTT. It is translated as CASSYVAGQPQHF.

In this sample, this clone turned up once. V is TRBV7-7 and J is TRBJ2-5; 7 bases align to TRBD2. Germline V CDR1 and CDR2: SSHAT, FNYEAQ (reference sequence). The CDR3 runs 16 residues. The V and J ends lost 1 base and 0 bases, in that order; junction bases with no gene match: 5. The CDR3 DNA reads TGTGCCAGCAGCTTAGGCGGGGGAACCAACCAAGAGACCCAGTACTTC. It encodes CASSLGGGTNQETQYF.